Below are 23 T cell receptor beta chains sequenced from a single sample in a study of lymphopenia after photon versus proton radiotherapy. Here immunoSEQ multiplex PCR was the method, and the copy in TCRdb shows in-frame clones only, minus some. The data show over 25,000 clones, with approximately 87% seen just once and roughly 15% held by the top ten. The sample in question was peripheral blood, obtained from a patient treated with proton-based radiotherapy. Receptors originate from a woman in her 70s with pancreatic cancer.

The chain is built from TRBV5-1 and TRBJ2-5; D gene uncertain. The CDR3 length is 13 residues. CDR1 and CDR2 (germline): SGHRS, YFSETQ. V lost 4 bases to trimming and J lost 5 bases, with 12 bases between them. CDR3: CASSVGKSETQYF. Here the CDR3 DNA reads TGCGCCAGCAGCGTAGGGAAGTCGGAGACCCAGTACTTC.

This clone came up a few times. V is TRBV18 and J is TRBJ1-4; unclear D gene. The CDR3 consists of 15 residues. V lost 2 bases, J lost 5 bases, and 12 bases lay in between. Germline V gene data show CDR1 as KGHSH and CDR2 as LQKENI. DNA of the CDR3: TGTGCCAGCTCACCAAGTGCCCAAGGGAATGAAAAACTGTTTTTT. This gives the protein CASSPSAQGNEKLFF.

This clone was observed once. The CDR3 here is CASRDVMNTEAFF. CDR3 coding DNA: TGTGCCAGCAGAGACGTCATGAACACTGAAGCTTTCTTT. This chain joins TRBV9 and TRBJ1-1; D uncertain. The CDR3 has 13 residues. Germline CDR1 SGDLS, CDR2 YYNGEE. V was trimmed by 5 bases and J by 0 bases, leaving 8 bases between them. The full variable domain, in which reference TRBV9 and TRBJ1-1 provide the parts outside the CDR3, is DSGVTQTPKHLITATGQRVTLRCSPRSGDLSVYWYQQSLDQGLQFLIQYYNGEERAKGNILERFSAQQFPDLHSELNLSSLELGDSALYFCASRDVMNTEAFFGQGTRLTVV.

This rearrangement joins TRBV18 to TRBJ1-6; D is uncertain. Germline V lookup: CDR1 KGHSH, CDR2 LQKENI. The CDR3 spans 16 residues. V was shortened by 2 bases and J by 8 bases, with 16 bases between the two germline ends. The CDR3, as DNA: TGTGCCAGCTCACCATCGACCGGGAACTCTCATTCACCCCTCCACTTT. Translation: CASSPSTGNSHSPLHF.

This chain joins TRBV7-8 and TRBJ2-5; possibly TRBD1 for D (6 bases). V was clipped by 0 bases and J by 0 bases, with 11 bases between them. Germline CDR1 SGHVS, CDR2 FQNEAQ. CDR3 size: 16 residues. CDR3 nucleotides: TGTGCCAGCAGCTTAGCTGGCACAGGGTACCAAGAGACCCAGTACTTC. Protein sequence: CASSLAGTGYQETQYF.

This chain uses TRBV6-5 with TRBJ1-1; 11 bases are a match to TRBD1. The length of the CDR3 is 14 residues. Germline V lookup: CDR1 MNHEY, CDR2 SVGAGI. V lost 6 bases to trimming and J lost 6 bases; unmatched junction nucleotides: 6. The DNA of the CDR3 is TGTGCCAGCAGCAGGGACAGGGGGGCATCTGAAGCTTTCTTT. This translates into CASSRDRGASEAFF.

The chain links TRBV19 to TRBJ2-7; 9 bases match TRBD2. This CDR3 is built from 14 residues. Germline trimming cut 5 bases from V and 4 bases from J; bases unmatched to any gene: 6. CDR1 and CDR2 from the germline V gene are LNHDA and SQIVND (reference sequence). Here the CDR3 reads CASSRTSDVYEQYF. The CDR3 region has the DNA TGTGCCAGTAGTCGGACTAGCGACGTTTACGAGCAGTACTTC.

V usage is TRBV11-3 and J usage is TRBJ2-1; TRBD2 matches at 7 bases. With 0 bases clipped from V and 7 bases from J, the junction kept 9 bases outside the gene matches. The CDR3 is 16 residues long. Germline CDR1 is SGHNT and CDR2 is YENEEA. The CDR3 is CASSLDGGRAVNEQFF. The CDR3 nucleotides read TGTGCCAGCAGCTTAGATGGGGGGAGGGCCGTTAATGAGCAGTTCTTC.

The V call is TRBV5-6, the J call TRBJ2-2, with D possibly being TRBD2 (7 bases). Trimming shortened V by 4 bases and J by 4 bases, and 17 bases separated the two germline ends. The germline V gene has CDR1 SGHDT and CDR2 YYEEEE. This CDR3 is 16 amino acids long. As DNA, the CDR3 is TGTGCCAGCAGCCCCATCGGGGGGCCGGCCACCGGGGAGCTGTTTTTT. It is translated as CASSPIGGPATGELFF.

This chain joins TRBV9 and TRBJ2-3; no clear D gene. The CDR3 spans 16 residues. The germline V and J ends were trimmed by 0 bases and 2 bases, with 13 bases remaining between them. Germline assignment: CDR1 SGDLS and CDR2 YYNGEE. DNA of the CDR3: TGTGCCAGCAGCGTAGTTGGCCAGATACCCACAGATACGCAGTATTTT. Translated: CASSVVGQIPTDTQYF. The full variable domain, rest sourced from reference TRBV9 and TRBJ2-3, is DSGVTQTPKHLITATGQRVTLRCSPRSGDLSVYWYQQSLDQGLQFLIQYYNGEERAKGNILERFSAQQFPDLHSELNLSSLELGDSALYFCASSVVGQIPTDTQYFGPGTRLTVL.

This chain connects TRBV7-3 to TRBJ2-7; 10 bases agree with TRBD2. The J segment lost 4 bases and the V segment lost 4 bases, leaving 1 base of the junction unmatched. The CDR3 covers 13 residues. Germline V CDR1 and CDR2: SGHTA, FQGTGA. This chain's CDR3 is CASSSSGSYEQYF. The CDR3 nucleotides read TGTGCCAGCAGCTCTAGCGGGAGTTACGAGCAGTACTTC.

The V and J genes are TRBV11-2 and TRBJ2-3; D possibly matches TRBD1 or TRBD2 (5 bases each). CDR1 and CDR2 from the germline V gene are SGHAT and FQNNGV. Trimming pared 2 bases from V and 9 bases from J, leaving 12 bases between. This CDR3 spans 13 amino acids. CDR3 loop: CASSLSGTATQYF. The CDR3, as DNA: TGTGCCAGCAGCTTATCGGGGACGGCGACGCAGTATTTT.

By sample share, this clone is medium-sized. This rearrangement joins TRBV2 to TRBJ1-5; 12 bases fit TRBD1. J gave up 4 bases and V 4 bases, and 5 bases lay outside the gene matches. The CDR3 runs 16 residues. The germline V gene has CDR1 SNHLY and CDR2 FYNNEI. CDR3 loop: CASSAPGQGANQPQHF. In DNA form, the CDR3 reads TGTGCCAGCAGTGCCCCGGGACAGGGGGCAAATCAGCCCCAGCATTTT. Together with reference TRBV2 and TRBJ1-5, the CDR3 gives the full variable domain: EPEVTQTPSHQVTQMGQEVILRCVPISNHLYFYWYRQILGQKVEFLVSFYNNEISEKSEIFDDQFSVERPDGSNFTLKIRSTKLEDSAMYFCASSAPGQGANQPQHFGDGTRLSIL.

The CDR3 is CASSLASSPSDTQYF. The DNA of the CDR3 is TGTGCCAGCAGCTTAGCATCCAGCCCTTCAGATACGCAGTATTTT. V gene TRBV7-9 combines with J gene TRBJ2-3, with D uncertain. The CDR3 has 15 amino acids. Between the trimmed V and J ends, which lost 0 bases and 4 bases, there was a span of 11 bases. Germline V gene sequence: CDR1 SEHNR, CDR2 FQNEAQ (reference sequence).

There are a few counts of this clone. The J gene is TRBJ2-7, the V gene TRBV6-6; tentative D call: TRBD1 (5 bases). Trimming stripped 7 bases from V and 0 bases from J, with 10 bases between. The CDR3 length is 13 residues. Germline CDR1 MNHNY, CDR2 SVGAGI (reference sequence). The CDR3 sequence: CASTRANSYEQYF. In nucleotides, the CDR3 is TGTGCCAGCACCAGGGCAAACTCCTACGAGCAGTACTTC.

The gene calls are TRBV4-2 and TRBJ1-2; a weak D match, TRBD1 (5 bases). V lost 4 bases and J 2 bases, leaving 17 bases between the germline ends. The CDR3 runs 16 residues. Germline assignment: CDR1 LGHNA and CDR2 YNFKEQ. CDR3 nucleotides: TGTGCCAGCAGCCCCTTTCAGGGCGGGGAAAACTATGGCTACACCTTC. Translated: CASSPFQGGENYGYTF.

This chain links TRBV28 with TRBJ1-5, with a possible D match to TRBD1 (5 bases). V shed 7 bases and J shed 6 bases, with 16 bases lying between them. This CDR3 spans 14 amino acids. In germline, CDR1 is MDHEN, CDR2 SYDVKM. The CDR3 DNA reads TGTGCCAGCATGATAGGACAAAAGCGTCAGCCCCAGCATTTT. Translated: CASMIGQKRQPQHF.

This chain links TRBV28 with TRBJ1-1; no clear D. The length of the CDR3 is 12 residues. The V end lost 7 bases, the J end lost 4 bases, and 10 bases lay between the germline ends. Germline V gene data show CDR1 as MDHEN and CDR2 as SYDVKM. CDR3 nucleotide sequence: TGTGCCAGCACCCGAAGTAGCACTGAAGCTTTCTTT. Its translation: CASTRSSTEAFF. The variable domain in full, completed from reference TRBV28 and TRBJ1-1, reads DVKVTQSSRYLVKRTGEKVFLECVQDMDHENMFWYRQDPGLGLRLIYFSYDVKMKEKGDIPEGYSVSREKKERFSLILESASTNQTSMYLCASTRSSTEAFFGQGTRLTVV.

The chain uses TRBV5-3 and TRBJ1-5; 7 nucleotides agree with TRBD1. TRBV5-3 is classed as an ORF, of uncertain function. The CDR3 loop spans 15 amino acids. The V and J ends lost 4 bases and 2 bases, in that order; junction bases with no gene match: 6. The CDR3 bases are TGTGCCAGAAGCACAGGGGAGGTCGGCAATCAGCCCCAGCATTTT. Translation gives CARSTGEVGNQPQHF.

V gene TRBV2 combines with J gene TRBJ2-2; a weak D match, TRBD1 (5 bases). The CDR3 totals 15 residues. Trimming stripped 4 bases from V and 0 bases from J, with 9 bases between. CDR1 is SNHLY, CDR2 FYNNEI, per germline. The DNA of the CDR3 is TGTGCCAGCAGTGGTCAGGGATCGAACACCGGGGAGCTGTTTTTT. Translating it yields CASSGQGSNTGELFF.

V and J are TRBV27 and TRBJ2-2; D is unresolved. This CDR3 spans 13 amino acids. V was trimmed by 0 bases and J by 7 bases, leaving 6 bases between them. From germline, CDR1 is MNHEY and CDR2 SMNVEV (reference sequence). This CDR3 is CASSLSANGELFF. DNA of the CDR3: TGTGCCAGCAGTTTATCTGCTAACGGGGAGCTGTTTTTT.

The chain joins TRBV5-5 to TRBJ2-7; 8 nucleotides line up with TRBD1. Trimming removed 4 bases from V and 2 bases from J; junction bases left unmatched: 5. The germline V gene encodes CDR1 SGHKS and CDR2 YYEKEE (reference sequence). The length of the CDR3 is 14 residues. CDR3 sequence: CASSAMTGAYEQYF. As DNA, the CDR3 is TGTGCCAGCAGCGCCATGACAGGGGCCTACGAGCAGTACTTC.

The chain has TRBV7-3 and TRBJ2-7; 8 nucleotides agree with TRBD1. CDR1 is SGHTA and CDR2 is FQGTGA in the germline V gene. V gave up 6 bases and J gave up 1 base; unmatched junction bases: 11. The CDR3 is 16 amino acids. The CDR3 sequence: CASRQGQGAASYEQYF. The DNA for the CDR3 is TGTGCCAGCAGACAAGGACAGGGAGCCGCTTCCTACGAGCAGTACTTC.